This T cell receptor (beta chain) comes out of a study of cytomegalovirus exposure and HLA in healthy donors. The V segment lost 5 bases and the J segment 6 bases; nucleotides outside the gene matches: 1. The germline V gene has CDR1 LNHDA and CDR2 SQIVND (reference sequence). The CDR3 spans 12 residues. The study ran its PCR with 60 Vbeta and 13 Jbeta primers. Here immunoSEQ multiplex PCR was the method, and the copy in TCRdb shows in-frame clones only, minus some. This listing includes roughly 34,000 clones. Whole-study findings and limits: The authors listed around 150 TCR beta chains as cytomegalovirus-associated. A later examination showed that TCR association rates differed by HLA locus, with DRB1 most and HLA-C fewest. Cytomegalovirus status was reportedly diagnosed by the classifier with high specificity and sensitivity. Several top significant clusters appeared, in a later analysis, to be linked to common viral pathogens.

Concerning this clone: As yet, its antigen is unknown.

The material sequenced was PBMCs. The clonotype comes from a woman aged 40-49 years in good health and CMV-seropositive. The chain uses TRBV19 and TRBJ2-1; 7 positions agree with TRBD1. CDR3 region: CASSYRGNEQFF. In nucleotides, the CDR3 is TGTGCCAGTAGTTACAGGGGCAATGAGCAGTTCTTC.